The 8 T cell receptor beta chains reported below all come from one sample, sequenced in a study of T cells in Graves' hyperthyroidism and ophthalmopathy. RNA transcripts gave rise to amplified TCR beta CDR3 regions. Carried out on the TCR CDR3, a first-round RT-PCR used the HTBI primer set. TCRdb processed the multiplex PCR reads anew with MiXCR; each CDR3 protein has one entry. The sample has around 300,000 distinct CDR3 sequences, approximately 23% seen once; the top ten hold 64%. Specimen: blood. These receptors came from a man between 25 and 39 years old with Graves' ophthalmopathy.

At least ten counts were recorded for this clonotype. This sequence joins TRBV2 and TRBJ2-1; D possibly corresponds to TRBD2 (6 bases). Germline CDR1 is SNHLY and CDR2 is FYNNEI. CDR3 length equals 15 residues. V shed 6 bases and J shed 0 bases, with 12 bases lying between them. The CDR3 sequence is CASSLETSSYNEQFF. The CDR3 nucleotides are TGTGCCAGCAGCCTAGAGACTAGCTCCTACAATGAGCAGTTCTTC.

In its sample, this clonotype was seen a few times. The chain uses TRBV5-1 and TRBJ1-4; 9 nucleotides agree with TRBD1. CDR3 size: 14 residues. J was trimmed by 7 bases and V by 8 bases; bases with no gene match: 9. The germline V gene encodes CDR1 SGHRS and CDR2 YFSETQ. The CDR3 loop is CASQSTGGGEKLFF. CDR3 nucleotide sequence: TGCGCCAGTCAATCGACAGGGGGAGGTGAAAAACTGTTTTTT.

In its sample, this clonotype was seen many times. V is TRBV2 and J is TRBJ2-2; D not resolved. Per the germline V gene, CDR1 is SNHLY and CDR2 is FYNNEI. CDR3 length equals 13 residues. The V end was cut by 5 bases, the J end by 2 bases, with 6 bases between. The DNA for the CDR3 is TGTGCCAGCAGTTCCCACAACACCGGGGAGCTGTTTTTT. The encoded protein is CASSSHNTGELFF.

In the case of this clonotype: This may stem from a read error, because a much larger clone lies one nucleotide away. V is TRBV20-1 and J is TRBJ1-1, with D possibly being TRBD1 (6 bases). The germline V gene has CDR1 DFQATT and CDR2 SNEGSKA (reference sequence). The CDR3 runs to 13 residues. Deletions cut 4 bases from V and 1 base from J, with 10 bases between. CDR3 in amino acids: CSATEGGNTEAFF. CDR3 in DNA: TGCAGTGCTACCGAGGGGGGGAACACTGAAGCTTTCTTT.

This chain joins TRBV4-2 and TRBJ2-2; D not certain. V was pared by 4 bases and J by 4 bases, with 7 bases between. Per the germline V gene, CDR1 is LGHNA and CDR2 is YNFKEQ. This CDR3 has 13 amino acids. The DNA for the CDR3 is TGTGCCAGCAGCCCGGGTATCACCGGGGAGCTGTTTTTT. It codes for CASSPGITGELFF.

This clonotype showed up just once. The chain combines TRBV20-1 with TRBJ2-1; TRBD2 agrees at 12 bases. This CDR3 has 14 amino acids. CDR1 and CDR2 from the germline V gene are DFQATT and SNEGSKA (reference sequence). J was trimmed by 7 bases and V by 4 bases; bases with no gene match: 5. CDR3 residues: CSATSGGARNEQFF. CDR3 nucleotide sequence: TGCAGTGCTACTAGCGGGGGGGCCAGAAATGAGCAGTTCTTC.

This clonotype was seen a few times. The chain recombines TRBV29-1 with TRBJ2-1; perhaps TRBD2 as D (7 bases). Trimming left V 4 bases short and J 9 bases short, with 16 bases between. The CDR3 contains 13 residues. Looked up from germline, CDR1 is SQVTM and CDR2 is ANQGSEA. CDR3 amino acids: CSVVGGGPFEQFF. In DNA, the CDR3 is TGCAGCGTTGTAGGGGGAGGGCCATTTGAGCAGTTCTTC.

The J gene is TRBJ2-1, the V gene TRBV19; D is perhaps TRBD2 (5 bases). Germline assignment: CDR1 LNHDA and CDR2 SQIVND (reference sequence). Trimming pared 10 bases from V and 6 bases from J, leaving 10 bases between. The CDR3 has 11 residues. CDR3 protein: CATTGLNEQFF. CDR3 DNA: TGTGCCACCACTGGACTCAATGAGCAGTTCTTC. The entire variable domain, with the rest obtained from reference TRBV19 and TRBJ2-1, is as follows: DGGITQSPKYLFRKEGQNVTLSCEQNLNHDAMYWYRQDPGQGLRLIYYSQIVNDFQKGDIAEGYSVSREKKESFPLTVTSAQKNPTAFYLCATTGLNEQFFGPGTRLTVL.